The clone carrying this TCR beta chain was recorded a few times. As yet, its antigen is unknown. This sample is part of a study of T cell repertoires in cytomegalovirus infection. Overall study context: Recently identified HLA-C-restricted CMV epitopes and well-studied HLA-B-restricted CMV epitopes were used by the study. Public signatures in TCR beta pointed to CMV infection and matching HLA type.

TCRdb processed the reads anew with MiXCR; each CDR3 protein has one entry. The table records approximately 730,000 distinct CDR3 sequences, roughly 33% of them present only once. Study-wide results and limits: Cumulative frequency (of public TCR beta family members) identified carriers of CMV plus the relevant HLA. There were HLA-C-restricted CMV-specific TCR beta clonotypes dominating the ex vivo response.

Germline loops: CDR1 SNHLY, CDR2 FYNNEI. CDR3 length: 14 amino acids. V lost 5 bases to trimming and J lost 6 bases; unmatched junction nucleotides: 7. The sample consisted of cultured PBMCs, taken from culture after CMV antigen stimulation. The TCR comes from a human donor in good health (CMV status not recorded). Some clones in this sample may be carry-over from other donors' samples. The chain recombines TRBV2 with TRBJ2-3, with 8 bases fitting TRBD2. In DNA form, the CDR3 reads TGTGCCAGCAGTCGAAACGGGAGGGGGGATACGCAGTATTTT. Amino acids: CASSRNGRGDTQYF.